This entry is about one T cell receptor beta chain. The data were obtained in a study of blood T cells in healthy people across ages. Trimming removed 5 bases from V and 6 bases from J, with 20 bases in between. CDR3 size: 16 residues. Germline values: CDR1 KGHSH, CDR2 LQKENI. A second PCR of 7 to 11 cycles used a sample-barcoded 5' primer and a J-beta primer mix. TCRdb re-called the 5' RACE reads through MiXCR, storing one row per CDR3 protein. The table has approximately 1.5 million distinct CDR3 sequences, roughly 43% seen once. The sample consisted of blood. This receptor was taken from a woman between 18 and 29 years old in good health. The chain uses TRBV18 and TRBJ2-1; unclear D gene. The chain's CDR3 is CASSSPELPRGNEQFF. Here the CDR3 DNA reads TGTGCCAGCTCATCCCCGGAACTACCAAGAGGCAATGAGCAGTTCTTC. Drawing the rest from reference TRBV18 and TRBJ2-1, the complete variable domain is NAGVMQNPRHLVRRRGQEARLRCSPMKGHSHVYWYRQLPEEGLKFMVYLQKENIIDESGMPKERFSAEFPKEGPSILRIQQVVRGDSAAYFCASSSPELPRGNEQFFGPGTRLTVL.